Listed below are T cell receptor beta chains from one sample, sequenced in a study of OX40 agonist ivuxolimab in advanced cancers. Measured with immunoSEQ multiplex PCR; TCRdb has only the in-frame clones, and not every one. The sample has about 61,000 clones; roughly 84% are singletons. The specimen was CD4+ or CD8+ T cells sorted from blood, collected in a trial of the OX40 agonist ivuxolimab. Receptors were obtained from an adult with an advanced solid tumor such as melanoma, head and neck, liver or kidney cancer. Both conserved end residues are part of each CDR3. Fields, in order: V gene, J gene, clone size, D gene, CDR3 DNA, CDR3 protein. The D gene is left open where the match is weak. Some rows have no size entry. The others give once, few or many, or a class for an expanded clone.

V: TRBV19
J: TRBJ2-7
size: NA
D: NA
DNA: TGTGCCAGTAGTAGCAACTCGCGACCCCTCGAGCAGTACTTC
CDR3: CASSSNSRPLEQYF

V: TRBV11-2
J: TRBJ2-3
size: NA
D: NA
DNA: TGTGCCAGCAGCTTCGAGAAGGATACGCAGTATTTT
CDR3: CASSFEKDTQYF

V: TRBV18
J: TRBJ1-2
size: NA
D: TRBD1
DNA: TGTGCCAGCTCGGAACAGACAGGGGGCGGCTATGGCTACACCTTC
CDR3: CASSEQTGGGYGYTF

V: TRBV7-9
J: TRBJ2-7
size: once
D: NA
DNA: TGTGCCAGCAGCTCTACCTCGAGGGGGATGTTCTACGAGCAGTACTTC
CDR3: CASSSTSRGMFYEQYF

V: TRBV5-1
J: TRBJ2-1
size: NA
D: TRBD1
DNA: TGCGCCAGCAGCCCGAACCCGACAGGGAATGAGCAGTTCTTC
CDR3: CASSPNPTGNEQFF

V: TRBV11-3
J: TRBJ1-1
size: NA
D: NA
DNA: TGTGCCAGCAGCACTCGACAGAACACTGAAGCTTTCTTT
CDR3: CASSTRQNTEAFF

V: TRBV28
J: TRBJ2-7
size: NA
D: TRBD2
DNA: TGTGCCAGCAGTTTTCTTAGCGGGAGCTACGAGCAGTACTTC
CDR3: CASSFLSGSYEQYF

V: TRBV5-4
J: TRBJ2-7
size: NA
D: TRBD1
DNA: TGTGCCAGCAGCCAAGGGACAGCTACAACCTACGAGCAGTACTTC
CDR3: CASSQGTATTYEQYF

V: TRBV27
J: TRBJ2-7
size: NA
D: NA
DNA: TGTGCCAGCATGGGAGGAAACTCCTACGAGCAGTACTTC
CDR3: CASMGGNSYEQYF

V: TRBV4-1
J: TRBJ1-1
size: NA
D: NA
DNA: TGCGCCAGCAGCCAAGATAGGACACCTCACACTGAAGCCTTCTTT
CDR3: CASSQDRTPHTEAFF

V: TRBV15
J: TRBJ2-3
size: NA
D: NA
DNA: TGTGCCACCAGCAGGCCCGGGACTAGCACAGATACGCAGTATTTT
CDR3: CATSRPGTSTDTQYF

V: TRBV5-6
J: TRBJ2-2
size: few
D: NA
DNA: TGTGCCAGCAGCCTAATGAGGGAGGGGGTTTTCACCGGGGAGCTGTTTTTT
CDR3: CASSLMREGVFTGELFF

V: TRBV15
J: TRBJ2-1
size: NA
D: NA
DNA: TGTGCCACCAGCAGCCCCCTCAAGGTGGGAACAGTTTACAATGAGCAGTTCTTC
CDR3: CATSSPLKVGTVYNEQFF

V: TRBV7-9
J: TRBJ1-3
size: NA
D: NA
DNA: TGTGCCAGCAGTCCCAGGCCGGCACACACCATATATTTT
CDR3: CASSPRPAHTIYF

V: TRBV5-1
J: TRBJ2-3
size: NA
D: NA
DNA: TGCGCCAGCAGCTCCTCTAGCGACGCTAGCACAGATACGCAGTATTTT
CDR3: CASSSSSDASTDTQYF

V: TRBV5-4
J: TRBJ1-3
size: many
D: TRBD1
DNA: TGTGCCAGCAGCTCAGGGGGTTGGGTCTCTGGAAACACCATATATTTT
CDR3: CASSSGGWVSGNTIYF

V: TRBV7-2
J: TRBJ2-3
size: NA
D: TRBD2
DNA: TGTGCCAGCAGCATTACTAGCGGGTGGGGATCAGATACGCAGTATTTT
CDR3: CASSITSGWGSDTQYF

V: TRBV7-8
J: TRBJ1-5
size: NA
D: NA
DNA: TGTGCCAGCAGCTCCTATTCCCCAGGGGAAGGTCTCGGGCCCCAGCATTTT
CDR3: CASSSYSPGEGLGPQHF

V: TRBV11-3
J: TRBJ2-3
size: once
D: NA
DNA: TGTGCCAGCAGCTCCAGGGTAGCTGGCCCAGATACGCAGTATTTT
CDR3: CASSSRVAGPDTQYF

V: TRBV2
J: TRBJ2-3
size: NA
D: TRBD2
DNA: TGTGCCAGCTTAGCGGGAACCAGTGCAGATACGCAGTATTTT
CDR3: CASLAGTSADTQYF

V: TRBV5-1
J: TRBJ1-1
size: NA
D: NA
DNA: TGCGCCAGCAGCTTGGCGGGGTCCACTGAAGCTTTCTTT
CDR3: CASSLAGSTEAFF

V: TRBV30
J: TRBJ1-2
size: NA
D: NA
DNA: TGTGCCTGGAGTTCCGCAGAGCTCTATGGCTACACCTTC
CDR3: CAWSSAELYGYTF

V: TRBV21-1
J: TRBJ2-3
size: NA
D: NA
DNA: TGTGCCAGCAGCACCACTAGCGGGAGGGTCACAGATACGCAGTATTTT
CDR3: CASSTTSGRVTDTQYF

V: TRBV2
J: TRBJ2-5
size: NA
D: NA
DNA: TGTGCCAGCATCGACCCACTACTCGGGACACCTCGAGAGACCCAGTACTTC
CDR3: CASIDPLLGTPRETQYF

V: TRBV7-2
J: TRBJ2-7
size: NA
D: TRBD1
DNA: TGTGCCAGCGGCATACAGGGGGACTCCTACGAGCAGTACTTC
CDR3: CASGIQGDSYEQYF

V: TRBV15
J: TRBJ2-2
size: NA
D: NA
DNA: TGTGCCACCAGCAGTCCCGCCGGGCAGGCGAACACCGGGGAGCTGTTTTTT
CDR3: CATSSPAGQANTGELFF

V: TRBV6-5
J: TRBJ1-2
size: NA
D: NA
DNA: TGTGCCAGCACCTGGGCAGGGAGCGGGGACTATGGCTACACCTTC
CDR3: CASTWAGSGDYGYTF

V: TRBV7-8
J: TRBJ2-5
size: few
D: NA
DNA: TGTGCCAGCAGCACCCGGGCCGGACTCCCCGCACAAGAGACCCAGTACTTC
CDR3: CASSTRAGLPAQETQYF

V: TRBV10-1
J: TRBJ2-2
size: NA
D: TRBD2
DNA: TGCGCCTCCACGATGTTTAGCGGGATGACCGGGGAGCTGTTTTTT
CDR3: CASTMFSGMTGELFF

V: TRBV18
J: TRBJ1-1
size: NA
D: TRBD1
DNA: TGTGCCAGCTCACCAGGACAGGGGTGGGACACTGAAGCTTTCTTT
CDR3: CASSPGQGWDTEAFF

V: TRBV28
J: TRBJ1-1
size: once
D: NA
DNA: TGTGCCAGCAGGGCCCACACTGAAGCTTTCTTT
CDR3: CASRAHTEAFF

V: TRBV7-2
J: TRBJ1-4
size: few
D: NA
DNA: TGTGCCAGCAGCTTTGGAGGTGAAAAACTGTTTTTT
CDR3: CASSFGGEKLFF

V: TRBV11-2
J: TRBJ1-5
size: NA
D: NA
DNA: TGTGCCAGCAGCCCCGGGGTCCGTCAGCCCCAGCATTTT
CDR3: CASSPGVRQPQHF

V: TRBV19
J: TRBJ1-5
size: NA
D: TRBD1
DNA: TGTGCCAGTAGGCCGACAGGGGGCAATCAGCCCCAGCATTTT
CDR3: CASRPTGGNQPQHF

V: TRBV10-3
J: TRBJ2-1
size: NA
D: NA
DNA: TGTGCCATCAGTGAGTCTGTGGAGCGGAACTACAATGAGCAGTTCTTC
CDR3: CAISESVERNYNEQFF

V: TRBV19
J: TRBJ2-3
size: NA
D: TRBD2
DNA: TGTGCCACCGTCGACAGCGGGAGAGTGAATACGCAGTATTTT
CDR3: CATVDSGRVNTQYF

V: TRBV5-4
J: TRBJ2-5
size: NA
D: TRBD2
DNA: TGTGCCAGCACTAGCGGGCCACTTCAAGAGACCCAGTACTTC
CDR3: CASTSGPLQETQYF

V: TRBV7-2
J: TRBJ1-2
size: NA
D: NA
DNA: TGTGCCAGCAGCCGGGAGAACGGCTATGGCTACACCTTC
CDR3: CASSRENGYGYTF

V: TRBV10-3
J: TRBJ2-5
size: NA
D: NA
DNA: TGTGCCATCAGTTCCAGTGGACGAGTTGATGAGACCCAGTACTTC
CDR3: CAISSSGRVDETQYF

V: TRBV7-8
J: TRBJ1-3
size: NA
D: NA
DNA: TGTGCCAGCAGCTTAGTAGTTGGAAACACCATATATTTT
CDR3: CASSLVVGNTIYF

V: TRBV10-2
J: TRBJ2-7
size: NA
D: TRBD1
DNA: TGCGCCAGCAGTGAGTCGGGGACAGGGGGGAATTCCTACGAGCAGTACTTC
CDR3: CASSESGTGGNSYEQYF

V: TRBV7-2
J: TRBJ2-7
size: NA
D: TRBD2
DNA: TGTGCCAGCAGCTTACAGAGCGGGGCCTCCTACGAGCAGTACTTC
CDR3: CASSLQSGASYEQYF

V: TRBV7-2
J: TRBJ2-7
size: NA
D: NA
DNA: TGTGCCAGCAGCTTGACGGAAAGCTCCTACGAGCAGTACTTC
CDR3: CASSLTESSYEQYF

V: TRBV11-1
J: TRBJ2-7
size: once
D: TRBD1
DNA: TGTGCCAGCAGCGCCATACGCCGGACAGGGGCTTCCTACGAGCAGTACTTC
CDR3: CASSAIRRTGASYEQYF

V: TRBV4-1
J: TRBJ1-1
size: NA
D: TRBD1
DNA: TGCGCCAGCAGCATCACCGGGACAGGGGAAGGGATGAACACTGAAGCTTTCTTT
CDR3: CASSITGTGEGMNTEAFF

V: TRBV5-1
J: TRBJ1-1
size: once
D: NA
DNA: TGCGCCAGCAGCTCGGAACAGGGTTCTGGCACTGAAGCTTTCTTT
CDR3: CASSSEQGSGTEAFF

V: TRBV9
J: TRBJ2-5
size: NA
D: TRBD1
DNA: TGTGCCAGCAGCACCACAGGGGGCATGGAGACCCAGTACTTC
CDR3: CASSTTGGMETQYF

V: TRBV10-1
J: TRBJ2-3
size: NA
D: NA
DNA: TGCGCCAGCAGTGAACAAAGCACAGATACGCAGTATTTT
CDR3: CASSEQSTDTQYF

V: TRBV2
J: TRBJ2-7
size: NA
D: TRBD1
DNA: TGTGCCAGCGCGCCGCAGGGGGACTCCTACGAGCAGTACTTC
CDR3: CASAPQGDSYEQYF

V: TRBV6-6
J: TRBJ2-1
size: NA
D: NA
DNA: TGTGCCAGTACCCTAGGTGGTTTTGGAGATGAGCAGTTCTTC
CDR3: CASTLGGFGDEQFF

V: TRBV7-3
J: TRBJ2-7
size: NA
D: NA
DNA: TGTGCCAGCAGCTTATCCCGGGTAAGCTCCTACGAGCAGTACTTC
CDR3: CASSLSRVSSYEQYF

V: TRBV5-4
J: TRBJ1-1
size: NA
D: NA
DNA: TGTGCCAGCAGTTTTGATGTTAACCTGAACACTGAAGCTTTCTTT
CDR3: CASSFDVNLNTEAFF

V: TRBV5-1
J: TRBJ2-3
size: few
D: NA
DNA: TGCGCCAGCAGCCAAGACAGCTCTAGCACAGATACGCAGTATTTT
CDR3: CASSQDSSSTDTQYF

V: TRBV29-1
J: TRBJ2-7
size: NA
D: TRBD2
DNA: TGCAGCGTTGAAGAGGGCCGAAGGACTAGCGGGATTTACGAGCAGTACTTC
CDR3: CSVEEGRRTSGIYEQYF

V: TRBV6-5
J: TRBJ2-4
size: NA
D: TRBD2
DNA: TGTGCCAGCAGTGGACTAGAGGGCATTCAGTACTTC
CDR3: CASSGLEGIQYF